These T cell receptor beta chains were read from a single sample in a study of circulating CD8 cells and anti-PD-1 response in melanoma. TCRdb itself ran the reads through MiXCR, one entry per CDR3 protein. The sample has about 300 distinct CDR3 sequences; 3.5% to 4.5% are singletons. The specimen comprised CD8+ T cells from PBMCs, sampled at baseline or after one month of anti-PD-1 therapy (not recorded which). The receptors stem from a human donor with melanoma. Each CDR3 is given with its conserved first and last residue. The order of the fields is clone size, J gene, V gene, D gene, CDR3 protein, CDR3 DNA. The D gene is left open where the match is weak. Where a row states a size, it is once, few, many or the class of an expanded clone; other rows omit it.

NA,TRBJ2-5,TRBV12-3/TRBV12-4,NA,CASSASWGGWETQYF,TGTGCCAGCAGTGCCAGTTGGGGAGGATGGGAGACCCAGTACTTC
large,TRBJ1-2,TRBV6-6,NA,CASSYSIGYTF,TGTGCCAGCAGTTACTCGATTGGCTACACCTTC
large,TRBJ2-3,TRBV6-4,TRBD2,CASSEETSGTDTQYF,TGTGCCAGCAGTGAAGAGACTAGCGGCACAGATACGCAGTATTTT
medium-sized,TRBJ2-7,TRBV18,NA,CASSPRPGYYEQYF,TGTGCCAGCTCACCACGTCCGGGGTACTACGAGCAGTACTTC
large,TRBJ1-3,TRBV2,NA,CASSDTAGNTIYF,TGTGCCAGCAGTGATACAGCTGGAAACACCATATATTTT
large,TRBJ1-5,TRBV19,NA,CASTPDRTSNQPQHF,TGTGCCAGTACCCCGGACCGGACAAGCAATCAGCCCCAGCATTTT
large,TRBJ2-2,TRBV28,NA,CASSSRDTGRGAGELFF,TGTGCCAGCAGTTCCCGGGACACAGGACGAGGGGCCGGGGAGCTGTTTTTT
large,TRBJ1-1,TRBV7-2,NA,CASSLRGTPNTEAFF,TGTGCCAGCAGCTTAAGAGGGACACCGAACACTGAAGCTTTCTTT
large,TRBJ1-3,TRBV19,NA,CASSTQRSGNTIYF,TGTGCCAGTAGTACACAGCGCTCTGGAAACACCATATATTTT
medium-sized,TRBJ2-2,TRBV20-1,TRBD1,CSARGLGQDTGELFF,TGCAGTGCTAGGGGCCTGGGACAGGACACCGGGGAGCTGTTTTTT
large,TRBJ1-5,TRBV5-5,TRBD1,CASSLDLGTGGQPQHF,TGTGCCAGCAGCTTGGATCTCGGGACAGGCGGTCAGCCCCAGCATTTT
large,TRBJ1-3,TRBV15,NA,CATSEASGNTIYF,TGTGCCACCAGCGAGGCTTCTGGAAACACCATATATTTT
large,TRBJ2-2,TRBV4-1,NA,CASSPRTEGTGELFF,TGCGCCAGCAGCCCTAGGACAGAAGGCACCGGGGAGCTGTTTTTT
few,TRBJ1-2,TRBV28,NA,CASSLGSGGLEGYTF,TGTGCCAGCAGTTTAGGATCTGGAGGGTTGGAGGGCTACACCTTC
large,TRBJ1-5,TRBV7-2,NA,CASSLRGSNQPQHF,TGTGCCAGCAGCTTAAGAGGGAGCAATCAGCCCCAGCATTTT
large,TRBJ2-7,TRBV4-3,NA,CASSQDKVDEQYF,TGCGCCAGCAGCCAAGATAAGGTCGACGAGCAGTACTTC
large,TRBJ2-7,TRBV11-2,NA,CASSLGQLYEQYF,TGTGCCAGCAGCTTAGGACAGCTCTACGAGCAGTACTTC
large,TRBJ1-2,TRBV19,NA,CASSIEEYSGYTF,TGTGCCAGTAGTATTGAGGAGTACTCTGGCTACACCTTC
large,TRBJ2-3,TRBV7-3,NA,CASSLSVGALDTQYF,TGTGCCAGCAGCCTCTCAGTGGGGGCTTTAGATACGCAGTATTTT
large,TRBJ2-2,TRBV7-9,NA,CASSLIWSGEDTGELFF,TGTGCCAGCAGCTTAATTTGGTCAGGGGAAGATACCGGGGAGCTGTTTTTT
large,TRBJ1-2,TRBV7-2,NA,CASSLVRGGDGYTF,TGTGCCAGCAGCTTAGTCCGGGGAGGCGATGGCTACACCTTC
large,TRBJ2-7,TRBV18,TRBD2,CASSPVKSGGPLGYEQYF,TGTGCCAGCTCACCGGTGAAGAGCGGGGGGCCCTTGGGGTACGAGCAGTACTTC
large,TRBJ2-1,TRBV20-1,NA,CSASRSLGYNEQFF,TGCAGTGCTAGTAGGAGTTTAGGGTACAATGAGCAGTTCTTC
large,TRBJ2-3,TRBV28,NA,CASGPGVDTQYF,TGTGCCAGCGGGCCTGGGGTGGATACGCAGTATTTT
large,TRBJ1-2,TRBV29-1,TRBD1,CSVISGTAFGYTF,TGCAGCGTGATATCCGGGACAGCCTTTGGCTACACCTTC
large,TRBJ2-7,TRBV4-1,NA,CASSLTESSYEQYF,TGCGCCAGCAGCCTTACCGAGAGCTCCTACGAGCAGTACTTC
few,TRBJ1-1,TRBV7-2,NA,CASNRGRETEAFF,TGTGCCAGCAATCGGGGGAGGGAAACTGAAGCTTTCTTT
large,TRBJ2-5,TRBV20-1,NA,CSAHSTSSLEIQETQYF,TGCAGTGCGCACTCGACTAGTTCCCTGGAAATACAAGAGACCCAGTACTTC
large,TRBJ2-4,TRBV21-1,NA,CASMGPMGPEGNIQYF,TGTGCCAGCATGGGCCCCATGGGGCCGGAGGGAAACATTCAGTACTTC
large,TRBJ2-7,TRBV6-6,NA,CASSNVGYEQYF,TGTGCCAGCAGTAACGTAGGCTACGAGCAGTACTTC
large,TRBJ2-7,TRBV7-2,TRBD1,CASSPRQGWYEQYF,TGTGCCAGCAGCCCTCGACAGGGGTGGTACGAGCAGTACTTC
large,TRBJ1-2,TRBV27,NA,CASSLSTGNYGYTF,TGTGCCAGCAGTTTATCCACAGGGAATTATGGCTACACCTTC
large,TRBJ2-3,TRBV7-2,TRBD2,CASSLARGLAGGRGDTQYF,TGTGCCAGCAGCTTAGCGCGCGGACTAGCGGGGGGGCGCGGAGATACGCAGTATTTT
large,TRBJ2-5,TRBV2,NA,CASSDAGLQETQYF,TGTGCCAGCAGTGATGCAGGGCTGCAAGAGACCCAGTACTTC
large,TRBJ2-7,TRBV27,TRBD1,CASSLTGAGGIKAYEQYF,TGTGCCAGCAGTTTGACCGGTGCAGGGGGCATCAAAGCTTACGAGCAGTACTTC
medium-sized,TRBJ2-7,TRBV7-3,TRBD1,CASSLKIDRALLEQYF,TGTGCCAGCAGCCTTAAGATCGACAGGGCCCTCCTCGAGCAGTACTTC
large,TRBJ2-1,TRBV4-3,TRBD1,CASSHLDRGSPYNEQFF,TGCGCCAGCAGCCACCTTGACAGGGGGAGCCCCTACAATGAGCAGTTCTTC
large,TRBJ1-5,TRBV19,NA,CASDEMDQPEHF,TGTGCCAGTGATGAAATGGATCAGCCCGAGCATTTT
large,TRBJ1-6,TRBV27,NA,CASSRRSPLHF,TGTGCCAGCAGTCGTCGTTCACCCCTCCACTTT
NA,TRBJ2-5,TRBV20-1,NA,CSAKEGGRYQETQYF,TGCAGTGCGAAGGAGGGGGGGAGGTACCAAGAGACCCAGTACTTC
large,TRBJ2-2,TRBV7-8,NA,CASSRSRGGAGELFF,TGTGCCAGCAGCCGCTCCCGGGGCGGGGCCGGGGAGCTGTTTTTT
large,TRBJ2-5,TRBV6-2/TRBV6-3,NA,CASATQETQYF,TGTGCCAGCGCCACACAAGAGACCCAGTACTTC
large,TRBJ2-1,TRBV7-3,TRBD1,CASSFGTGLSNEQFF,TGTGCCAGCAGCTTCGGGACAGGCCTTTCCAATGAGCAGTTCTTC
large,TRBJ2-7,TRBV10-3,NA,CAISAFSGLSYEQYF,TGTGCCATCAGTGCCTTTAGCGGACTCTCCTACGAGCAGTACTTC
large,TRBJ2-5,TRBV7-9,NA,CASSLASKETQYF,TGTGCCAGCAGCTTAGCCAGCAAAGAGACCCAGTACTTC
large,TRBJ2-1,TRBV25-1,NA,CASSGGDEQFF,TGTGCCAGCAGTGGAGGGGATGAGCAGTTCTTC
large,TRBJ2-3,TRBV4-3,NA,CASSQEVRISGTDTQYF,TGCGCCAGCAGCCAAGAGGTTCGGATTTCAGGCACAGATACGCAGTATTTT
large,TRBJ2-1,TRBV19,NA,CASSIGPRGTNEQFF,TGTGCCAGTAGTATTGGGCCTAGAGGCACCAATGAGCAGTTCTTC
large,TRBJ2-1,TRBV6-1,TRBD2,CASSISGGNNEQFF,TGTGCCAGCAGTATATCGGGAGGTAACAATGAGCAGTTCTTC
few,TRBJ1-1,TRBV28,NA,CASTLNRANTEAFF,TGTGCCAGCACGCTAAACAGGGCAAACACTGAAGCTTTCTTT
medium-sized,TRBJ1-2,TRBV27,NA,CASSLSTGVEGYTF,TGTGCCAGCAGTTTATCGACGGGTGTAGAGGGCTACACCTTC
few,TRBJ1-4,TRBV28,NA,CASGPPGGGTEKLFF,TGTGCCAGCGGCCCCCCGGGGGGTGGTACTGAAAAACTGTTTTTT